This T cell receptor beta chain originates from a study of CD8+ T cells in alopecia areata. To note about this clone: Its target is unknown.

The study's findings and limits: The study found higher clonality in lesional than normal scalp, especially in alopecia totalis/universalis. Sequence data from scalp samples additionally include resident alphabeta T cells of normal skin. Relative to mice, TCR sharing across patients was less clear, a difference possibly HLA-related.

cDNA prepared by RNA extraction and subsequent reverse transcription served as the template for sequencing. Assay used: immunoSEQ multiplex PCR; TCRdb lists only in-frame clones, some missing. The repertoire holds approximately 150,000 clones, 55% seen once, with around 5% in the top ten. The CDR3 is made up of 14 amino acids. Trimming removed 3 bases at V and 2 bases at J, with 7 bases between. Germline V gives CDR1 SGHDN, CDR2 FVKESK. The authors sorted CD4+ and CD8+ T cells from PBMCs. The sequenced sample was CD4+ T cells sorted from blood. V and J are TRBV14 and TRBJ1-4; D possibly corresponds to TRBD1 (5 bases). The sequence was obtained from a human donor in good health. The CDR3 loop reads CASSHGATNEKLFF. In DNA, the CDR3 is TGTGCCAGCAGCCACGGGGCCACTAATGAAAAACTGTTTTTT. The full variable domain, in which reference TRBV14 and TRBJ1-4 provide the parts outside the CDR3, is EAGVTQFPSHSVIEKGQTVTLRCDPISGHDNLYWYRRVMGKEIKFLLHFVKESKQDESGMPNNRFLAERTGGTYSTLKVQPAELEDSGVYFCASSHGATNEKLFFGSGTQLSVL.